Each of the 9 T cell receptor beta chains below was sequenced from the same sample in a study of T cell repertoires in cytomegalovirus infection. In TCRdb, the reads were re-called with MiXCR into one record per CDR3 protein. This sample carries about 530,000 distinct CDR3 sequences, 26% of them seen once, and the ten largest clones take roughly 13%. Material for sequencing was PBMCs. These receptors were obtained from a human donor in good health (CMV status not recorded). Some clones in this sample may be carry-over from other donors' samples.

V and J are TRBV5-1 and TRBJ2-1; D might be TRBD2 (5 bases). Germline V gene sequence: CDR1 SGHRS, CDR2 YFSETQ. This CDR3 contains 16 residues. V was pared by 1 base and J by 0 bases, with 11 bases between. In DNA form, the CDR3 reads TGCGCCAGCAGCTTGTTTGGGGAGAGCTCCTACAATGAGCAGTTCTTC. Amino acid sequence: CASSLFGESSYNEQFF. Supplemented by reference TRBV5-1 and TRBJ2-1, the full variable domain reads KAGVTQTPRYLIKTRGQQVTLSCSPISGHRSVSWYQQTPGQGLQFLFEYFSETQRNKGNFPGRFSGRQFSNSRSEMNVSTLELGDSALYLCASSLFGESSYNEQFFGPGTRLTVL.

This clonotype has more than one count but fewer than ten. CDR3 sequence: CASRLAAGSVDTQYF. Here the CDR3 DNA reads TGTGCCAGCAGATTAGCAGCGGGGTCTGTGGATACGCAGTATTTT. The chain recombines TRBV28 with TRBJ2-3, with TRBD2 matching 7 bases. The CDR3 runs to 15 residues. The V segment lost 6 bases and the J segment 6 bases; nucleotides outside the gene matches: 12. Germline V gene data show CDR1 as MDHEN and CDR2 as SYDVKM.

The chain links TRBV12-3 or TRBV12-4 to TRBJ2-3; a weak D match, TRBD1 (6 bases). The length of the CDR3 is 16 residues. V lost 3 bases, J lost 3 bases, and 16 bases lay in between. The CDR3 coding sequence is TGTGCCAGCAGTTTCAGACAGGTACAGAGAACAGATACGCAGTATTTT. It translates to CASSFRQVQRTDTQYF.

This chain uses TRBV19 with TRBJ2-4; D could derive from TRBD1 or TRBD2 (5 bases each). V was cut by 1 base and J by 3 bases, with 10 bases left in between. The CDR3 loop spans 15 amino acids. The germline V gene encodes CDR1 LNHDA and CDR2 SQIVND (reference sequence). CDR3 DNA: TGTGCCAGTAGTATAGCCGGGGCAGGCAAAAACATTCAGTACTTC. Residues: CASSIAGAGKNIQYF.

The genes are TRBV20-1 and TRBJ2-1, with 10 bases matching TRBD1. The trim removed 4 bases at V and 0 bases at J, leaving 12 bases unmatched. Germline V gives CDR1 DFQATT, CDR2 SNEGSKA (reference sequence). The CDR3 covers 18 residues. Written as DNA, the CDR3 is TGCAGTGCTAAAACTACGGGACAGGGGTTATACTCCTACAATGAGCAGTTCTTC. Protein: CSAKTTGQGLYSYNEQFF.

CDR3 DNA: TGTGCCAGCAGCTTAGAGGAGTGGGGCATTCAGTACTTC. The encoded protein is CASSLEEWGIQYF. This sequence joins TRBV7-8 and TRBJ2-4; D remains unclear. CDR1 is SGHVS and CDR2 is FQNEAQ in the germline V gene. CDR3 size: 13 residues. V lost 1 base, J lost 9 bases, and 10 bases lay in between.

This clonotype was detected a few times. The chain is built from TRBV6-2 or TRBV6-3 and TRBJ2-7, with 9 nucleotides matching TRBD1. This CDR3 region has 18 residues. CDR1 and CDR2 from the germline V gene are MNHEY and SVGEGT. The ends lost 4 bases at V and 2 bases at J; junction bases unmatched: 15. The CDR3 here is CASSFLPGQGYGTYEQYF. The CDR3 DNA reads TGTGCCAGCAGTTTTCTACCGGGACAGGGATACGGGACCTACGAGCAGTACTTC.

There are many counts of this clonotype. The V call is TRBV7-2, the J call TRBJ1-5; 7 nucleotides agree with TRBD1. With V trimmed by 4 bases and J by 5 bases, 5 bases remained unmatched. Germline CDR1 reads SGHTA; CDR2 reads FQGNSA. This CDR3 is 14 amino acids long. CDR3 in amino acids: CASSSGTVHQPQHF. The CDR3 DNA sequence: TGTGCCAGCAGCTCCGGGACAGTTCATCAGCCCCAGCATTTT. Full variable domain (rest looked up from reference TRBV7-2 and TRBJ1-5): GAGVSQSPSNKVTEKGKDVELRCDPISGHTALYWYRQSLGQGLEFLIYFQGNSAPDKSGLPSDRFSAERTGGSVSTLTIQRTQQEDSAVYLCASSSGTVHQPQHFGDGTRLSIL.

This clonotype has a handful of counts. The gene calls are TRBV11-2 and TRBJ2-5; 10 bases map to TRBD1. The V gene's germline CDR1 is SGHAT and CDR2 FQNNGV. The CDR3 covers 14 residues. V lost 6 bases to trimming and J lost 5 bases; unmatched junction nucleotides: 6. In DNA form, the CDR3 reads TGTGCCAGCAGACCGACAGGGGGCGGCGAGACCCAGTACTTC. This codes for CASRPTGGGETQYF.